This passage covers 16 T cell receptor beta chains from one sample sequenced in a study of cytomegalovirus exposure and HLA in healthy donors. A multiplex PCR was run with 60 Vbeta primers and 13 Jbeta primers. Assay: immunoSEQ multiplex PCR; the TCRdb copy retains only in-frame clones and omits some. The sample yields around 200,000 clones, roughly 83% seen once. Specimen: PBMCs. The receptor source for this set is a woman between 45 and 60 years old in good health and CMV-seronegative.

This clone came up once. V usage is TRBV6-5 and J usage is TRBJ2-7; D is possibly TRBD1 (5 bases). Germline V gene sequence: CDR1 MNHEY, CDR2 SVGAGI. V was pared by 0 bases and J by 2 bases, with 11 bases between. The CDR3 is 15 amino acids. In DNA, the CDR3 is TGTGCCAGCAGTTACTCGAGAGTACAGGCCTACGAGCAGTACTTC. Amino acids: CASSYSRVQAYEQYF.

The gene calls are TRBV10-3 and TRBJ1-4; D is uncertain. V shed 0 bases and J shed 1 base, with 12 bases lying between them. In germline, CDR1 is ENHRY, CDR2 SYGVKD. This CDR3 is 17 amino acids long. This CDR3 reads CAISESIPAVTNEKLFF. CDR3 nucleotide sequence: TGTGCCATCAGTGAGTCGATCCCTGCGGTAACTAATGAAAAACTGTTTTTT.

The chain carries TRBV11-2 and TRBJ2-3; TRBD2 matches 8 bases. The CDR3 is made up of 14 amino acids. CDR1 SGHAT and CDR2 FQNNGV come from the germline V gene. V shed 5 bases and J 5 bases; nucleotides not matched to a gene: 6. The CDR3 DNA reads TGTGCCAGCAGCAACGGGGGGGCGGGAGATACGCAGTATTTT. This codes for CASSNGGAGDTQYF.

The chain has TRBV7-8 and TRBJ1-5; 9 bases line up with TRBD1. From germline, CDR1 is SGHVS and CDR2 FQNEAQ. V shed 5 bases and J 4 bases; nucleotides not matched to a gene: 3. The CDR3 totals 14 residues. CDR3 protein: CASSQGQGNQPQHF. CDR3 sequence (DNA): TGTGCCAGCAGCCAAGGACAGGGGAATCAGCCCCAGCATTTT.

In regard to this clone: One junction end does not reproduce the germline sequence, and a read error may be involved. Written as DNA, the CDR3 is TGTGCCAGTAGTACCGGGTGGGGGGACCATGTTGACTTC. This translates into CASSTGWGDHVDF. The chain is built from TRBV19 and TRBJ2-7, with D perhaps TRBD2 (6 bases). Per germline, CDR1 LNHDA and CDR2 SQIVND (reference sequence). This CDR3 region has 13 residues.

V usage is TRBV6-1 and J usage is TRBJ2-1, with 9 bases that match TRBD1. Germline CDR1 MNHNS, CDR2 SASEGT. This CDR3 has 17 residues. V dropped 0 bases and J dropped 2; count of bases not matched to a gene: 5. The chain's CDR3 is CASSEAAGTGTYNEQFF. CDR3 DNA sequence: TGTGCCAGCAGTGAAGCTGCCGGGACAGGGACCTACAATGAGCAGTTCTTC.

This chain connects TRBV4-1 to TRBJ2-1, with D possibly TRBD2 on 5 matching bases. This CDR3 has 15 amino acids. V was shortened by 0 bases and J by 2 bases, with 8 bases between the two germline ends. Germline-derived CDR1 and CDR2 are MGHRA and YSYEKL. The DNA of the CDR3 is TGCGCCAGCAGCCAAGAGGCGGAGGCCTACAATGAGCAGTTCTTC. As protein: CASSQEAEAYNEQFF.

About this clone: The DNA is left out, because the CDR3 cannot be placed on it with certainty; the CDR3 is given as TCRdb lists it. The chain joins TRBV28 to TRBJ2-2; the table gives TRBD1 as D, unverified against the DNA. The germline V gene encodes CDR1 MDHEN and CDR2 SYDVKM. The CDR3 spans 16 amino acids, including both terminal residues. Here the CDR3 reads CASSFGPGVYTGELFF.

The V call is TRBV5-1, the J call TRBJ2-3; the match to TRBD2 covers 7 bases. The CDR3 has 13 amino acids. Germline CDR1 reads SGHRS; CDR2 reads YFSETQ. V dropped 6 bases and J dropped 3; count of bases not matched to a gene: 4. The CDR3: CASTGGSTDTQYF. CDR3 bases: TGCGCCAGCACCGGCGGGAGTACAGATACGCAGTATTTT.

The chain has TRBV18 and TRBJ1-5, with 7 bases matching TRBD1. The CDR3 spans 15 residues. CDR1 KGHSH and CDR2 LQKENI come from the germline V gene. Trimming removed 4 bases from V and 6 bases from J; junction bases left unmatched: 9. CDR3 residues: CASSLETGLIQPQHF. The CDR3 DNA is TGTGCCAGCTCACTCGAGACAGGGTTAATTCAGCCCCAGCATTTT.

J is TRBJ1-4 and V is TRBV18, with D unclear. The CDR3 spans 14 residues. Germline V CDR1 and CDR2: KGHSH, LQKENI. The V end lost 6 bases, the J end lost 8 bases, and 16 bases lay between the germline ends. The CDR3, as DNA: TGTGCCAGCTCCCGCGACCCGGGAGGGGAAAAACTGTTTTTT. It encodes CASSRDPGGEKLFF.

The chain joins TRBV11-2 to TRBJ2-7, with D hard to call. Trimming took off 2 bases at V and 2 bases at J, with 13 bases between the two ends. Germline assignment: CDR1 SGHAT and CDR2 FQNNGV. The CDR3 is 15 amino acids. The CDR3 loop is CASSLWQALPYEQYF. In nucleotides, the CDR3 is TGTGCCAGCAGCTTATGGCAGGCTTTGCCCTACGAGCAGTACTTC. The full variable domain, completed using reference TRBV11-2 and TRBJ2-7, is EAGVAQSPRYKIIEKRQSVAFWCNPISGHATLYWYQQILGQGPKLLIQFQNNGVVDDSQLPKDRFSAERLKGVDSTLKIQPAKLEDSAVYLCASSLWQALPYEQYFGPGTRLTVT.

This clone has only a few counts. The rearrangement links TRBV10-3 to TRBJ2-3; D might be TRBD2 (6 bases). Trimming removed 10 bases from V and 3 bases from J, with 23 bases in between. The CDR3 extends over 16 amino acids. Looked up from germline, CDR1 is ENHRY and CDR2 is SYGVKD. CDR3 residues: CATGTGEFMGTDTQYF. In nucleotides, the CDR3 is TGTGCCACAGGCACGGGAGAGTTCATGGGTACAGATACGCAGTATTTT.

In nucleotides, the CDR3 is TGCAGTGCTGCGGAGCAAGAGACCCAGTACTTC. Protein product: CSAAEQETQYF. This chain connects TRBV20-1 to TRBJ2-5, with D unresolved. This CDR3 is built from 11 residues. V was cut by 5 bases and J by 2 bases, with 6 bases left in between. Germline V gene lookup returns CDR1 DFQATT and CDR2 SNEGSKA (reference sequence).

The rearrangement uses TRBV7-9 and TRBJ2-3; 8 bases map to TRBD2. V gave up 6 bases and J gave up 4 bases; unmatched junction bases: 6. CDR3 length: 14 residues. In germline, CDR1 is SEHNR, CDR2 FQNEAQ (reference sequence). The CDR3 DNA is TGTGCCAGCAGTCCCCGGGGGGGAGCAGATACGCAGTATTTT. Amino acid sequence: CASSPRGGADTQYF.

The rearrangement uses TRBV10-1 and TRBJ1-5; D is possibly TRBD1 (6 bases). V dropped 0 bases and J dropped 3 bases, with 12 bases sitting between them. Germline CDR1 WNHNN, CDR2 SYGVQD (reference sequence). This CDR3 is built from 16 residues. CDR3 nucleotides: TGCGCCAGCAGTGAGTCCTTAGGGACACTCAATCAGCCCCAGCATTTT. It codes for CASSESLGTLNQPQHF.